The rows below give T cell receptor beta chains drawn from one sample of a study of identical twins. TCRdb independently ran MiXCR on the 5' RACE reads; one entry per CDR3 protein. The sample includes about 810,000 distinct CDR3 sequences, more than 9% of them seen just once. These same records also appear under a second study, on yellow fever vaccine responses in identical twins.

The sequenced sample was PBMCs. Receptors were obtained from a woman younger than 35 in good health. Each CDR3 is given without its conserved first and last residue.

J gene | CDR3 length | V gene | CDR3 protein
TRBJ1-4 | 12 | TRBV6-1 | ASRRTATNEKLF
TRBJ2-2 | 16 | TRBV5-1 | ASSLVLAGGSNTGELF
TRBJ2-4 | 12 | TRBV4-1 | ASSLGALSNIQY
TRBJ2-1 | 14 | TRBV24-1 | ATSDLSGGGANEQF
TRBJ2-3 | 18 | TRBV29-1 | SVTQGWGLAGGGDADTQY
TRBJ2-2 | 13 | TRBV5-6 | ASSLQQILTGELF
TRBJ2-1 | 13 | TRBV7-9 | ASTPLGLKSTEQF
TRBJ1-6 | 14 | TRBV2 | ASSEDGGGRNSPLH
TRBJ2-5 | 16 | TRBV11-1 | ASSSSLPGLAGPMAQY
TRBJ1-2 | 10 | TRBV20-1 | SARAGLRGYT
TRBJ2-2 | 14 | TRBV27 | ASSSRQGASTGELF
TRBJ1-4 | 11 | TRBV20-1 | SARGRWGEKLF
TRBJ2-1 | 15 | TRBV28 | ASSFGFRYDLNNEQF
TRBJ1-1 | 12 | TRBV5-1 | ASSLTGKNTEAF
TRBJ1-1 | 12 | TRBV5-1 | ASSSDTGDTEAF
TRBJ2-3 | 12 | TRBV2 | ASIGGSGTDTQY
TRBJ2-3 | 17 | TRBV15 | ATSRVGPGGRWGTDTQY
TRBJ2-2 | 12 | TRBV28 | ASKRRVAGGELF
TRBJ2-1 | 14 | TRBV24-1 | ATSDPPGQGPNEQF
TRBJ1-2 | 11 | TRBV28 | ASSWQGDSGYT
TRBJ1-5 | 11 | TRBV3-1 | ASSQDITLPQH
TRBJ2-2 | 13 | TRBV3-1 | ASSHPLGRTGELF
TRBJ2-1 | 13 | TRBV6-1 | ASSGYESSYNEQF
TRBJ2-1 | 12 | TRBV20-1 | SARLPSVNNEQF
TRBJ1-6 | 14 | TRBV20-1 | SARDLGVRIDSPLH
TRBJ1-6 | 12 | TRBV25-1 | ASSDGSYNSPLH
TRBJ1-4 | 11 | TRBV29-1 | SVRTGSSEKLF
TRBJ2-7 | 15 | TRBV10-3 | AISESHGSGRIYEQY
TRBJ1-3 | 14 | TRBV3-1 | ASSQDLGIFGNTIY
TRBJ1-3 | 14 | TRBV10-3 | AISVDRLSSGNTIY
TRBJ2-1 | 14 | TRBV7-2 | ASSLGPAGSYNEQF
TRBJ2-1 | 12 | TRBV7-2 | ASSLAVVYNEQF
TRBJ2-1 | 13 | TRBV5-4 | ASSNRDNNRDEQF
TRBJ2-1 | 16 | TRBV2 | ASNLKVAGGPSYNEQF
TRBJ1-5 | 13 | TRBV2 | ASSETAGRNQPQH
TRBJ2-3 | 16 | TRBV5-6 | ASSRTRDLAGGTDTQY
TRBJ2-1 | 14 | TRBV6-1 | ASSRLAPSLDNEQF
TRBJ2-6 | 14 | TRBV10-3 | AILTSGRAGANVLT
TRBJ2-1 | 12 | TRBV7-9 | ASSPYAGGSEQF
TRBJ1-1 | 11 | TRBV25-1 | ASSKGVNTEAF
TRBJ1-2 | 12 | TRBV5-1 | ASGTGGFSYGYT
TRBJ2-3 | 8 | TRBV12-3/TRBV12-4 | ASRLDTQY
TRBJ1-4 | 11 | TRBV28 | ASSGTGIEKLF
TRBJ2-7 | 14 | TRBV10-3 | AISEGGGHGAYEQY
TRBJ2-3 | 16 | TRBV6-1 | ASSPGGTSGGVVDTQY
TRBJ2-2 | 11 | TRBV20-1 | SAPTGGTGELF